The present TCR beta chain was sequenced within a study of siplizumab effects on memory and regulatory T cells. Study-level results: Naive T cells appeared more varied than memory cells and looked like key alloresponse contributors.

In the case of this clone: No antigen is known for it.

Trimming cost V 0 bases and J 7 bases, with 16 bases left between them. The CDR3 consists of 15 residues. Germline V lookup: CDR1 LNHNV, CDR2 YYDKDF (reference sequence). The repertoire was sequenced with immunoSEQ multiplex PCR; TCRdb's copy has only in-frame clones and lacks some. Of some 110,000 clones in the sample, around 94% were seen once. The chain combines TRBV15 with TRBJ2-7, with D hard to call. Sequenced sample: non-Treg CD4+ T cells sorted from blood. This clonotype was sampled from a human donor in good health. The CDR3 coding sequence is TGTGCCACCAGCAGAGATCCGGATTCGGCGAGAGAGCAGTACTTC. It specifies CATSRDPDSAREQYF.